These T cell receptor beta chains were read from a single sample in a study of control samples from healthy donors and cancer patients. The method was immunoSEQ multiplex PCR; TCRdb's version includes in-frame clones alone and lacks a portion of them. The sample lists under 200,000 clones; roughly 90% were seen once. Specimen: blood. The receptors were sampled from a woman aged 25-40 years in good health. Each CDR3 is given with its conserved first and last residue. D genes are given only for firm matches. A clone size is listed for some rows: how often the clone was seen (once, few, many), or a class if it is expanded.

TRBJ2-7 | . | . | TRBV11-2 | CASTLWGDPYEQYF | TGTGCCAGCACCCTGTGGGGCGATCCCTACGAGCAGTACTTC
TRBJ2-2 | . | . | TRBV5-1 | CASSYWGTGELFF | TGCGCCAGCAGCTATTGGGGCACCGGGGAGCTGTTTTTT
TRBJ2-3 | . | . | TRBV20-1 | CSARETDTQYF | TGCAGTGCCCGGGAGACAGATACGCAGTATTTT
TRBJ2-2 | . | TRBD1 | TRBV7-2 | CASSFGPDRGQSGELFF | TGTGCCAGCAGCTTCGGACCCGACAGGGGGCAGAGCGGGGAGCTGTTTTTT
TRBJ1-1 | once | . | TRBV4-1 | CASARGEADEAFF | TGCGCTTCCGCAAGAGGGGAGGCCGATGAAGCTTTCTTT
TRBJ2-3 | . | TRBD2 | TRBV6-1 | CASSESPSGRGGSTDTQYF | TGTGCCAGCAGTGAATCCCCTAGCGGGAGGGGGGGTAGCACAGATACGCAGTATTTT
TRBJ2-2 | . | TRBD2 | TRBV3-1/TRBV3-2 | CASSRGGSRTGELFF | TGTGCCAGCAGCCGAGGCGGGAGTCGAACCGGGGAGCTGTTTTTT
TRBJ2-4 | . | . | TRBV11-2 | CASSLSNSGTLAKNIQYF | TGTGCCAGCAGCTTGTCTAATTCCGGGACGCTAGCCAAAAACATTCAGTACTTC
TRBJ2-2 | . | . | TRBV21-1 | CASSSGELFF | TGTGCCAGCAGCAGTGGAGAGCTGTTTTTT
TRBJ1-1 | . | . | TRBV20-1 | CSFRANTEAFF | TGCAGTTTCAGGGCAAACACTGAAGCTTTCTTT
TRBJ2-1 | . | TRBD1 | TRBV29-1 | CSVPGQGSYNEQFF | TGCAGCGTTCCGGGACAGGGGTCCTACAATGAGCAGTTCTTC
TRBJ1-6 | few | . | TRBV12-3/TRBV12-4 | CASSFTRSPLHF | TGTGCCAGCAGTTTTACACGATCACCCCTCCACTTT
TRBJ2-2 | . | . | TRBV5-5 | CASSIWTMNTGELFF | TGTGCCAGCAGCATCTGGACAATGAACACCGGGGAGCTGTTTTTT
TRBJ1-6 | . | . | TRBV20-1 | CSASTSLTSPLHF | TGCAGTGCTAGTACAAGTTTAACCTCACCCCTCCACTTT
TRBJ2-1 | once | . | TRBV19 | CASSISERLVIEQFF | TGTGCCAGTAGTATTTCAGAGCGTCTCGTTATTGAGCAGTTCTTC
TRBJ2-1 | . | . | TRBV6-6 | CASSYGVGEQFF | TGTGCCAGCAGTTACGGGGTGGGGGAGCAGTTCTTC
TRBJ1-4 | . | . | TRBV2 | CASSASVGLAEKLFF | TGTGCCAGCAGTGCATCTGTAGGGTTGGCTGAAAAACTGTTTTTT
TRBJ2-3 | . | . | TRBV15 | CATSRPQWDTQYF | TGTGCCACCAGCAGACCTCAGTGGGATACGCAGTATTTT
TRBJ2-7 | few | . | TRBV7-9 | CASSDGLRLQDEQYF | TGTGCCAGCAGCGACGGACTCCGTCTTCAGGACGAGCAGTACTTC
TRBJ1-6 | . | . | TRBV5-1 | CASSPETRGGSPLHF | TGCGCCAGCAGCCCGGAGACCCGAGGAGGCTCACCCCTCCACTTT
TRBJ2-5 | . | TRBD1 | TRBV6-2/TRBV6-3 | CASSYSSDRVGETQYF | TGTGCCAGCAGTTATTCTTCGGACAGGGTGGGAGAGACCCAGTACTTC
TRBJ1-3 | once | TRBD1 | TRBV7-9 | CASSHDRGGNTIYF | TGTGCCAGCAGCCATGACAGGGGGGGAAACACCATATATTTT
TRBJ1-6 | once | . | TRBV27 | CASSLLGLYSPLHF | TGTGCCAGCAGTTTATTGGGATTATATTCACCCCTCCACTTT
TRBJ2-2 | . | . | TRBV7-9 | CASSLVEATGELFF | TGTGCCAGCAGCTTAGTTGAGGCCACCGGGGAGCTGTTTTTT
TRBJ2-1 | . | . | TRBV5-5 | CASSGTRGRNEQFF | TGTGCCAGCAGTGGGACCCGGGGGAGGAATGAGCAGTTCTTC
TRBJ2-1 | . | TRBD2 | TRBV29-1 | CSALGLAESYNEQFF | TGCAGCGCTTTGGGGCTAGCGGAATCCTACAATGAGCAGTTCTTC
TRBJ2-5 | . | . | TRBV18 | CASSFTQQETQYF | TGTGCCAGCTCATTTACACAGCAAGAGACCCAGTACTTC
TRBJ2-7 | . | . | TRBV20-1 | CSARPAGEQYF | TGCAGTGCTAGGCCCGCGGGCGAGCAGTACTTC
TRBJ2-1 | . | . | TRBV7-8 | CASAGASSYNEQFF | TGTGCCAGCGCCGGGGCTAGCTCCTACAATGAGCAGTTCTTC
TRBJ2-7 | once | TRBD2 | TRBV9 | CASSVGETSGRGEQYF | TGTGCCAGCAGCGTAGGAGAGACTAGCGGGAGGGGAGAGCAGTACTTC
TRBJ1-3 | . | . | TRBV7-9 | CASSLDGSSGNTIYF | TGTGCCAGCAGCTTAGACGGATCCTCTGGAAACACCATATATTTT
TRBJ1-4 | . | . | TRBV5-4 | CASSFSMGTNEKLFF | TGTGCCAGCAGCTTTTCCATGGGGACTAATGAAAAACTGTTTTTT
TRBJ2-1 | . | . | TRBV7-9 | CASSARSSSYNEQFF | TGTGCCAGCAGCGCACGTTCGAGCTCCTACAATGAGCAGTTCTTC
TRBJ2-3 | . | TRBD2 | TRBV2 | CASSRPGGGTDTQYF | TGTGCCAGCAGCCGGCCGGGAGGAGGCACAGATACGCAGTATTTT
TRBJ2-7 | . | . | TRBV12-3/TRBV12-4 | CASSLRLVGEQYF | TGTGCCAGCAGTTTAAGACTAGTCGGCGAGCAGTACTTC